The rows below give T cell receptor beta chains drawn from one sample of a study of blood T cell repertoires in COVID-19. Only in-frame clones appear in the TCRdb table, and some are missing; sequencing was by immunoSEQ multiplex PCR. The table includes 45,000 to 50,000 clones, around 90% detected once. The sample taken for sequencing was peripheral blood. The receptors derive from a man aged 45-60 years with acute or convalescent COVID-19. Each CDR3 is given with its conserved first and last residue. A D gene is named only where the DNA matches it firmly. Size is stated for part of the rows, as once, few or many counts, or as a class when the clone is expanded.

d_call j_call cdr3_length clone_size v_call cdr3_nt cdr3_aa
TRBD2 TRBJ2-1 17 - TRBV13 TGTGCCAGCAGCCTCCCTCGGGGCGGGAGGTCCTACAATGAGCAGTTCTTC CASSLPRGGRSYNEQFF
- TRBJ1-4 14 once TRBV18 TGTGCCAGCTCACCCGGGACAACTAATGAAAAACTGTTTTTT CASSPGTTNEKLFF
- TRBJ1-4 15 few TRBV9 TGTGCCAGCAGCGTTCAGACAGGCTTTAATGAAAAACTGTTTTTT CASSVQTGFNEKLFF
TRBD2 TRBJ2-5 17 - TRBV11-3 TGTGCCAGCAGCTCGACCGGGACTAGCGATAGGGGAGAGACCCAGTACTTC CASSSTGTSDRGETQYF
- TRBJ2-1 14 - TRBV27 TGTGCCAGCAGTTCGTCCGGGATTTACAATGAGCAGTTCTTC CASSSSGIYNEQFF
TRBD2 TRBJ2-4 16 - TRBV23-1 TGCGCCAGACCTCTACCCGCAGCGGGGGACGAAGGCATTCAGTACTTC CARPLPAAGDEGIQYF
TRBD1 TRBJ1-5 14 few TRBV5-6 TGTGCCAGCAGCTCCACAGGGGTAAATCAGCCCCAGCATTTT CASSSTGVNQPQHF
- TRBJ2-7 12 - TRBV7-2 TGTGCCAGCAGCCCCAACAACTACGAGCAGTACTTC CASSPNNYEQYF
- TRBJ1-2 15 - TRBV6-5 TGTGCCAGCAGTTACTCGGTGCGGACAGCTCATGGCTACACCTTC CASSYSVRTAHGYTF
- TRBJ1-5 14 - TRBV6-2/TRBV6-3 TGTGCCAGCAGTTACGTCGACAGAAATCAGCCCCAGCATTTT CASSYVDRNQPQHF
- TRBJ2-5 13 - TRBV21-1 TGTGCCAGCAGCCCGAGGGGGCAAGAGACCCAGTACTTC CASSPRGQETQYF
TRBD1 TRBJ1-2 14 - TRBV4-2 TGTGCCAGCAGCCAAGATCGACAGGGCTTCGGCTACACCTTC CASSQDRQGFGYTF
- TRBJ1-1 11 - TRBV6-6 TGTGCCAGCAGTCGGGCTTGGGAAGCTTTCTTT CASSRAWEAFF
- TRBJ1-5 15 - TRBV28 TGTGCCAGCTGGCCCCGGGGTTATTCCAATCAGCCCCAGCATTTT CASWPRGYSNQPQHF
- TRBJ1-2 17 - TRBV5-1 TGCGCCAGCAGCTTGGCCTATGAACAGGCGGGGGGCTATGGCTACACCTTC CASSLAYEQAGGYGYTF
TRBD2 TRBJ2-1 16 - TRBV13 TGTGCCAGCAGCTTAGTGCGGACTAGCGGTAACAATGAGCAGTTCTTC CASSLVRTSGNNEQFF
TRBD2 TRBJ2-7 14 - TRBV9 TGTGCCAGCAGCGTTGTAGCGGGAACCTACGAGCAGTACTTC CASSVVAGTYEQYF
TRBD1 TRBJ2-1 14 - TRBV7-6 TGTGCCAGCAGCCTACGGACAGGACGCAATGAGCAGTTCTTC CASSLRTGRNEQFF
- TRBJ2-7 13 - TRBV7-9 TGTGCCAGCGGGTCGCGGGTCTCCTACGAGCAGTACTTC CASGSRVSYEQYF
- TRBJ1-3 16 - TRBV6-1 TGTGCCAGCAGTGCGGACAGTGGGAGCTCTGGAAACACCATATATTTT CASSADSGSSGNTIYF
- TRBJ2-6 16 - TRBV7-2 TGTGCCAGCAGCTTAGCGGGCGGGGTTGGGGCCAACGTCCTGACTTTC CASSLAGGVGANVLTF
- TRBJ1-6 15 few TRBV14 TGTGCCAGCCGACGGGGGAGCTCCTATAATTCACCCCTCCACTTT CASRRGSSYNSPLHF
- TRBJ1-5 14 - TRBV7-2 TGTGCCAGCAGCTTAGTGTCTATCGGTCAGCCCCAGCATTTT CASSLVSIGQPQHF
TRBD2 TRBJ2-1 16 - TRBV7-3 TGTGCCAGCAGCTACCTAGCGGGGGCTATTCCTAGTGAGCAGTTCTTC CASSYLAGAIPSEQFF
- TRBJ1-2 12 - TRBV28 TGTGCCAGCAGCCTCAGGCTGGATGGCTACACCTTC CASSLRLDGYTF